One sample yielded the 18 T cell receptor beta chains listed below, sequenced in a study of blood T cell repertoires in COVID-19. Produced via immunoSEQ multiplex PCR; TCRdb's table is partial and in-frame only. The sample lists under 90,000 clones, around 86% occurring once. The sample was peripheral blood. These receptor sequences come from an elderly woman with active or convalescent COVID-19.

This clone was seen only a few times. The gene calls are TRBV24-1 and TRBJ1-2, with 9 bases identical to TRBD1. This CDR3 is built from 13 residues. Trimming removed 6 bases from V and 8 bases from J; junction bases left unmatched: 6. From germline, CDR1 is KGHDR and CDR2 SFDVKD. CDR3 DNA: TGTGCCACCAGTCCGGGGACAGGGCAGGGCTACACCTTC. Translated: CATSPGTGQGYTF.

This clone was recorded only once. The chain carries TRBV11-2 and TRBJ1-4; 8 positions match TRBD1. CDR3 length equals 16 residues. The V and J ends lost 7 bases and 4 bases, in that order; junction bases with no gene match: 11. Germline assignment: CDR1 SGHAT and CDR2 FQNNGV. The DNA for the CDR3 is TGTGCCAGCACCGTCCACGGGACAGGAAATAATGAAAAACTGTTTTTT. Protein product: CASTVHGTGNNEKLFF.

This clone was counted between two and nine times. The rearrangement links TRBV7-2 to TRBJ2-2; 8 positions agree with TRBD1. The CDR3 is 12 amino acids. Trimming took 4 bases from V and 11 from J; bases not matched to a gene: 3. The germline V gene has CDR1 SGHTA and CDR2 FQGNSA. The CDR3 DNA reads as TGTGCCAGCAGCTCACAGGGGGTCGAGCTGTTTTTT. It codes for CASSSQGVELFF.

This sequence joins TRBV15 and TRBJ1-2, with unresolved D. The CDR3 runs 13 residues. Trimming cost V 3 bases and J 6 bases, with 11 bases left between them. Germline CDR1 LNHNV, CDR2 YYDKDF (reference sequence). The DNA for the CDR3 is TGTGCCACCAGCAGGACCGGAGTTAATGGCTACACCTTC. This translates into CATSRTGVNGYTF.

V gene TRBV28 combines with J gene TRBJ2-7; D remains ambiguous. The V gene's germline CDR1 is MDHEN and CDR2 SYDVKM. The CDR3 runs to 12 residues. Trimming stripped 6 bases from V and 7 bases from J, with 13 bases between. CDR3 loop: CASRAYSSEQYF. The DNA for the CDR3 is TGTGCCAGCAGAGCCTACTCAAGTGAGCAGTACTTC.

J is TRBJ1-5 and V is TRBV24-1; 10 nucleotides line up with TRBD1. Germline trimming cut 9 bases from V and 6 bases from J; bases unmatched to any gene: 4. Germline V lookup: CDR1 KGHDR, CDR2 SFDVKD. This CDR3 comprises 13 residues. CDR3 sequence (DNA): TGTGCCACCGGGGACAGGGGTGGTCAGCCCCAGCATTTT. This codes for CATGDRGGQPQHF.

This sequence joins TRBV29-1 and TRBJ2-7, with 8 bases fitting TRBD1. The trim removed 4 bases at V and 3 bases at J, leaving 8 bases unmatched. CDR3 length equals 14 residues. Per the germline V gene, CDR1 is SQVTM and CDR2 is ANQGSEA. The DNA of the CDR3 is TGCAGCGTTGCCATCAGGGGGCCCGTCTACGAGCAGTACTTC. Protein sequence: CSVAIRGPVYEQYF.

The genes are TRBV27 and TRBJ1-1; maybe TRBD1 (5 bases). The CDR3 is 13 residues long. The germline CDR1 and CDR2 sequences are MNHEY and SMNVEV (reference sequence). Trimming shortened V by 5 bases and J by 1 base, and 8 bases separated the two germline ends. This CDR3 is CASSRRGNTEAFF. The CDR3 DNA sequence: TGTGCCAGCAGTCGAAGGGGGAACACTGAAGCTTTCTTT.

V gene TRBV6-5 combines with J gene TRBJ1-6, with TRBD1 matching 10 bases. J was trimmed by 10 bases and V by 6 bases; bases with no gene match: 3. Germline lookup yields CDR1 MNHEY and CDR2 SVGAGI. This CDR3 contains 13 residues. The chain's CDR3 is CASRGTGVSPLHF. CDR3 DNA sequence: TGTGCCAGCAGGGGGACAGGGGTATCACCCCTCCACTTT.

The chain joins TRBV7-2 to TRBJ2-7; no definite D call. V lost 1 base to trimming and J lost 7 bases, with 17 bases between them. Germline values: CDR1 SGHTA, CDR2 FQGNSA. CDR3 length equals 15 residues. The CDR3 reads CASSLDTALRVEQYF. In nucleotides, the CDR3 is TGTGCCAGCAGCTTAGATACAGCCCTACGAGTTGAGCAGTACTTC. Full variable domain (remainder filled in from reference TRBV7-2 and TRBJ2-7): GAGVSQSPSNKVTEKGKDVELRCDPISGHTALYWYRQSLGQGLEFLIYFQGNSAPDKSGLPSDRFSAERTGGSVSTLTIQRTQQEDSAVYLCASSLDTALRVEQYFGPGTRLTVT.

The chain carries TRBV4-3 and TRBJ1-1, with D unresolved. The V end lost 1 base, the J end lost 0 bases, and 6 bases lay between the germline ends. CDR1 LGHNA and CDR2 YSLEER come from the germline V gene. The CDR3 runs to 14 residues. The CDR3 loop reads CASSQVRMNTEAFF. For the CDR3, the DNA is TGCGCCAGCAGCCAAGTGAGGATGAACACTGAAGCTTTCTTT.

The V gene is TRBV4-3, the J gene TRBJ2-7, with D maybe TRBD1 (6 bases). From germline, CDR1 is LGHNA and CDR2 YSLEER. The CDR3 length is 17 residues. V was shortened by 1 base and J by 4 bases, with 20 bases between the two germline ends. The CDR3 here is CASSQVENPGAMYEQYF. The CDR3 DNA is TGCGCCAGCAGCCAAGTCGAGAATCCAGGGGCGATGTACGAGCAGTACTTC.

This clone has a single count. The CDR3 DNA reads TGTGCCAGCAGCCGGGGGGAGGAGCAGTACTTC. Residues: CASSRGEEQYF. This rearrangement joins TRBV11-2 to TRBJ2-7, with 7 nucleotides matching TRBD2. The germline CDR1 and CDR2 sequences are SGHAT and FQNNGV. V shed 5 bases, J shed 7 bases, and the junction held 2 bases outside the gene matches. The CDR3 has 11 amino acids.

This rearrangement joins TRBV6-2 or TRBV6-3 to TRBJ2-3, with a possible D match to TRBD2 (5 bases). CDR1 and CDR2 from the germline V gene are MNHEY and SVGEGT. The CDR3 totals 17 residues. The V end was cut by 2 bases, the J end by 0 bases, with 15 bases between. The CDR3 here is CASSYGRLRGSTDTQYF. The DNA for the CDR3 is TGTGCCAGCAGTTACGGGCGCCTCAGAGGGAGCACAGATACGCAGTATTTT.

On this clone itself: The sample contains more than one DNA sequence encoding this CDR3. This rearrangement joins TRBV7-2 to TRBJ1-1; the D is unclear. The CDR3 is 13 amino acids. V gave up 1 base and J gave up 1 base, with 4 bases separating them. CDR1 SGHTA and CDR2 FQGNSA come from the germline V gene. CDR3: CASSLGQNTEAFF. The CDR3 DNA reads as TGTGCCAGCAGCTTAGGACAGAACACTGAAGCTTTCTTT.

This chain uses TRBV7-2 with TRBJ1-2; D is perhaps TRBD1 (5 bases). Germline V gene lookup returns CDR1 SGHTA and CDR2 FQGNSA. The CDR3 runs 15 residues. V dropped 1 base and J dropped 4 bases, with 13 bases sitting between them. The CDR3 DNA follows: TGTGCCAGCAGCTTAGTGGAGGGGATGGGCTATGGCTACACCTTC. Protein product: CASSLVEGMGYGYTF.

The rearrangement joins TRBV2 to TRBJ1-2; TRBD1 might be the D (6 bases). Germline V gene lookup returns CDR1 SNHLY and CDR2 FYNNEI. V shed 2 bases and J shed 8 bases, with 12 bases lying between them. The CDR3 runs 13 residues. CDR3 region: CASSEMDQGGYTF. In DNA, the CDR3 is TGTGCCAGCAGTGAAATGGACCAGGGGGGCTACACCTTC. The full variable domain, rest sourced from reference TRBV2 and TRBJ1-2, is EPEVTQTPSHQVTQMGQEVILRCVPISNHLYFYWYRQILGQKVEFLVSFYNNEISEKSEIFDDQFSVERPDGSNFTLKIRSTKLEDSAMYFCASSEMDQGGYTFGSGTRLTVV.

CDR3 protein: CAWSSGQNYGYTF. The CDR3 DNA follows: TGTGCCTGGTCATCGGGACAGAACTATGGCTACACCTTC. The chain is built from TRBV30 and TRBJ1-2; 7 bases align to TRBD1. The junction had 5 bases not matched to a gene; V was cut back by 5 bases and J by 2 bases. CDR1 GTSNPN and CDR2 SVGIG come from the germline V gene (reference sequence). This CDR3 has 13 amino acids.